This T cell receptor beta chain was captured in a study of Graves' ophthalmopathy and Graves' hyperthyroidism (dated 2018 in TCRdb). In the study overall: Peripheral blood was collected before any treatment was given, at the time of initial diagnosis. In about six hyperthyroidism patients, T-cell repertoires of thyroid tissue and blood were compared. To explore V-J signatures that separate ophthalmopathy from hyperthyroidism, a discovery set of about 98 patients was enrolled, consisting of 40 to 45 with ophthalmopathy and about 60 with stable hyperthyroidism. To tell Graves' ophthalmopathy apart from Graves' hyperthyroidism, and to predict which patients would progress to ophthalmopathy, the study relied on TCR beta repertoire signatures. After sampling, hyperthyroidism patients received methimazole starting at 30 mg daily, and ophthalmopathy patients received high-dose intravenous methylprednisolone. In total, around 130 blood samples were TCR-sequenced: 40 to 45 ophthalmopathy, roughly 77 hyperthyroidism and 17 hyperthyroidism-to-ophthalmopathy patients. An independent validation cohort comprised 18 hyperthyroidism patients and over 15 patients who later progressed from hyperthyroidism to ophthalmopathy. What the research found in general, with its limitations: Sample size was not predetermined statistically, and investigators were not blinded to group allocation. In validation, the model predicted ophthalmopathy progression with about 70% sensitivity and approximately 72% specificity; fewer than 15 predicted patients were CT-confirmed with GO in a median of about 6.1 months. Most expanded thyroid clonotypes with frequency above 0.001 were also detected in blood, suggesting blood repertoires may reflect the thyroid immune response. In cross-validation, the 13-signature model distinguished ophthalmopathy from stable hyperthyroidism with 85% to 90% sensitivity and 81.08% specificity, and in the test set the corresponding values were roughly 80% and 76%.

For repertoire sequencing, TCR beta CDR3 regions were amplified from RNA transcripts. The first round was an RT-PCR using HTBI primers with the Qiagen OneStep RT-PCR kit, and this first round was followed by a second-round multiplex PCR, then size selection and purification. Sequencing of the libraries was carried out on an Illumina HiSeq2000 in paired-end mode with 100 bp reads. In the authors' own workflow: SOAPnuke was used to process the reads, throwing out any read that had adapters, had uncalled bases, had a mean Phred below 15, or lacked an exact constant-primer or identifier match. High-quality paired reads were merged with COPE v1.2.5. Unique nucleotide sequences were defined as clonotypes and aligned to IMGT TRB V, D and J references using MiTCR v1.1. The analysis was limited to V-J combinations with a frequency above 0.0001, which together covered 98% to 99.2% of repertoires. For each V-J combination, a TCR clonal expansion and chaos score was defined as F50 clonal expansion divided by the chaos observed in the TCRdist matrix. Welch's t-statistics and random forest were used to reduce the features to about a dozen V-J combinations, which were then used as input to a naive Bayes classifier. The Morisita-Horn index was used to measure how similar the thyroid and blood repertoires were. Clones were called with MiXCR by TCRdb after fastp trimmed the public reads at Q25, and only in-frame beta chains were retained. Every distinct CDR3 protein forms one entry, paired with its most common genes and DNA. The V and J calls here are based on TCRdb, not the publication. A total of hundreds of thousands of distinct CDR3 sequences appear in this sample, roughly two fifths of them only once. The ten biggest clones cover 3.3% of the sample.

This clonotype was recorded at least ten times. Its antigen specificity is not known. Base qualities are not provided; no much larger clone lies one nucleotide away. The germline V gene yields MGHDK for CDR1 and SYGVNS for CDR2. V lost 5 bases and J lost 0 bases; the stretch between them is 11 bases long. The cysteine opens and the phenylalanine closes a CDR3 of 14 amino acids. CDR3 DNA only is kept here, 42 bases in frame from base 1. Patients with ophthalmopathy had moderately to severely active disease, with a Clinical Activity Score of 3 or more, a NOSPECS grade of 4 or more, and a disease duration of less than 3 months. Patients with other autoimmune diseases, uncontrolled infections, pregnancy or lactation were excluded from the study. Diagnosis relied on clinical symptoms, serum thyroxine, TRAb, thyroid ultrasound and orbital computed tomography. PBMCs were isolated from 8 to 10 ml of fresh peripheral blood by Ficoll-Paque density gradient centrifugation. Trizol reagent was used to extract the total RNA, and its quality was then checked on an Agilent 2100 Bioanalyzer.

The V gene is TRBV25-1 and the J gene is TRBJ2-7, with no reliable assignment of the D segment. The clonotype comes from an adult man with Graves' ophthalmopathy. Sample: peripheral blood. The DNA sequence is given as TGTGCCAGCAGTTTCGGTTTAGGCTCCTACGAGCAGTACTTC. It translates as CASSFGLGSYEQYF.